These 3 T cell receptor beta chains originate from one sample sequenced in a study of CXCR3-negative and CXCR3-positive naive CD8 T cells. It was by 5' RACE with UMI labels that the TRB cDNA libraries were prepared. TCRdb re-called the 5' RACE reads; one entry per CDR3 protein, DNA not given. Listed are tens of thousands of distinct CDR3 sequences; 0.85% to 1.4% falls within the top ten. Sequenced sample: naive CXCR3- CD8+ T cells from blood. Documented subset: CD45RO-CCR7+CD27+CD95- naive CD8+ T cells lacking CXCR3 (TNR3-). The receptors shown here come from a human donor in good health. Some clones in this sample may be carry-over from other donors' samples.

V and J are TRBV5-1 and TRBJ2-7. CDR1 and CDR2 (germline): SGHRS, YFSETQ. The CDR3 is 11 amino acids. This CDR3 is CASSFGQKEYF. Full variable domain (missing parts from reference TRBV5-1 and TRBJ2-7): KAGVTQTPRYLIKTRGQQVTLSCSPISGHRSVSWYQQTPGQGLQFLFEYFSETQRNKGNFPGRFSGRQFSNSRSEMNVSTLELGDSALYLCASSFGQKEYFGPGTRLTVT.

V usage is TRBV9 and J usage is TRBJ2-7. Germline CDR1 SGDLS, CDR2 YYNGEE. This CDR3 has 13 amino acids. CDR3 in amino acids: CASSVDTYYEQYF.

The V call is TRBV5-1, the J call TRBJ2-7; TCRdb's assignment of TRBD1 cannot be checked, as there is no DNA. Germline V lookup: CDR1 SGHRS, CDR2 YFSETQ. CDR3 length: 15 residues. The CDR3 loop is CASSLEGTSSYEQYF. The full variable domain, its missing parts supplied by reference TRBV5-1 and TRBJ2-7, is KAGVTQTPRYLIKTRGQQVTLSCSPISGHRSVSWYQQTPGQGLQFLFEYFSETQRNKGNFPGRFSGRQFSNSRSEMNVSTLELGDSALYLCASSLEGTSSYEQYFGPGTRLTVT.